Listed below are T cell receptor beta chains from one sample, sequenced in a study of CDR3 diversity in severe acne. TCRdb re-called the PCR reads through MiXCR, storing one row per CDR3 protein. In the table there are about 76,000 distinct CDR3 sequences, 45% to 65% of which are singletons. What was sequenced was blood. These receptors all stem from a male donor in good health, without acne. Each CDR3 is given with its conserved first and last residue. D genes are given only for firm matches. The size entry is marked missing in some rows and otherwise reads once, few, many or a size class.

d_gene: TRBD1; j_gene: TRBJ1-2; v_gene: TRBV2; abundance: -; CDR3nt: TGTGCCAGCAGGCCGACGGGACAGAACTATGGCTACACCTTC; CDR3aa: CASRPTGQNYGYTF
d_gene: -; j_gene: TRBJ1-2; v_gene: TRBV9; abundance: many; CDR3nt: TGTGCCAGCAGCCCTGGGGGCCAGGCAGCTAACTATGGCTACACCTTC; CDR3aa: CASSPGGQAANYGYTF
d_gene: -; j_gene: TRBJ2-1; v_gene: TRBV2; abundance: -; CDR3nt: -; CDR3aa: CASSQTSVYFCAISESKGWEQFF
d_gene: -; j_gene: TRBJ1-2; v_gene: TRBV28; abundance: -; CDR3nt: TGTGCCAGCAGTTTAGACGGGGGAAGGGGCTACACCTTC; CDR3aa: CASSLDGGRGYTF
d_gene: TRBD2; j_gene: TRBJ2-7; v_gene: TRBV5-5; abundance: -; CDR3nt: TGTGCCAGCAGCTTGGTACTAGCGGGCAGCTCCTACGAGCAGTACTTC; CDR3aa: CASSLVLAGSSYEQYF
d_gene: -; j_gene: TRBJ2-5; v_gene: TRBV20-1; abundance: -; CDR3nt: TGCAGCCCCCCACCCCCGCCCTCCACAGAGACCCAGTACTTC; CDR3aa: CSPPPPPSTETQYF
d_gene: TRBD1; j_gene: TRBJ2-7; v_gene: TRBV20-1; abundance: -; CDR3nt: TGCAGTGCTAACAGGGGACAAAAAACCTACGAGCAGTACTTC; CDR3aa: CSANRGQKTYEQYF
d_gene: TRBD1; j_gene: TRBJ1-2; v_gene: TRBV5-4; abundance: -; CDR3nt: TGTGCCAGCAGCCCCGGACAGGGGTGGGGGGAGTATGGCTACACCTTC; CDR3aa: CASSPGQGWGEYGYTF
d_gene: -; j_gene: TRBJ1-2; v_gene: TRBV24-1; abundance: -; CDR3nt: TGTGCCACCAGTGATTCGACTTGGGGAAACACCTTC; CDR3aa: CATSDSTWGNTF
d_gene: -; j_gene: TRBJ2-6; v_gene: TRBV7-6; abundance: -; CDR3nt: TGTGCCAGCAGCTTAGGGTTTGGGGCCAACGTCCTGACTTTC; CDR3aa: CASSLGFGANVLTF
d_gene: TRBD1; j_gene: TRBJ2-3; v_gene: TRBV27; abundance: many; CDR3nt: TGTGCCAGCAGACAGGGGTCAGATACGCAGTATTTT; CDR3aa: CASRQGSDTQYF
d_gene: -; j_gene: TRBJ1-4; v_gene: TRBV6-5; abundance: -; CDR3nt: TGTGCCAGCAGTTCAGGACAGCTGACAACTAATGAAAGACTGTTTTTT; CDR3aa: CASSSGQLTTNERLFF
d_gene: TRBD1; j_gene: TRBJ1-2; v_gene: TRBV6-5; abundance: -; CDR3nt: TGTGCCAGCAGTATCAACAGGGGGGACTATGGCTACACCTTC; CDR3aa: CASSINRGDYGYTF
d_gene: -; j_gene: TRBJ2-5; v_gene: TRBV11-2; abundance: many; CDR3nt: TGTGCCAGCAGCTTAGGGGCCGGGACTCCACAAGAGACCCAGTACTTC; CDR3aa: CASSLGAGTPQETQYF
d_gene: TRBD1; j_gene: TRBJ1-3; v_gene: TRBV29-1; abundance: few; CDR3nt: TGCAGCGTTGGTAACGAGGGACAGGCTGGAAACACCATATATTTT; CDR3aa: CSVGNEGQAGNTIYF
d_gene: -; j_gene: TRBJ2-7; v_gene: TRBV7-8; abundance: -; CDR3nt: TGTGCCAGCAGCTCAAGGAGGCACTCCTACGAGCAGTACTTC; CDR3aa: CASSSRRHSYEQYF
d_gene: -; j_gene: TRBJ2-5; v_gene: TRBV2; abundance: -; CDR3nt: TGTGCCAGCAGTGATGGAAGACTGCAGGTGGGGTACTTC; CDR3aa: CASSDGRLQVGYF
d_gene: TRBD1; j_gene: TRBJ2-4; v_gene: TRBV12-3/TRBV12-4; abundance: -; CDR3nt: TGTGCCAGCAGTCCGGGGACAGGGGCCATTCAGTACTTC; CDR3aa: CASSPGTGAIQYF
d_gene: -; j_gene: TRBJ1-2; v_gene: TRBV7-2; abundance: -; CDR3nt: TGTGCCAGCAGCTTAGTTGCGGGGGAAGGCTACACCTTC; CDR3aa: CASSLVAGEGYTF
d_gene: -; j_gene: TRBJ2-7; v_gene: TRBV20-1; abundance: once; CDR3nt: TGCAGTGTCGCCGGCACAGGGACTCCGACCTACGAGCAGTACTTC; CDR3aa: CSVAGTGTPTYEQYF
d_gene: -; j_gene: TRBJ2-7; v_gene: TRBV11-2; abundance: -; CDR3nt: TGTGCCAGCAGCTTAGGAGGAGTTACCTACGAGCAGTACTTC; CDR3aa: CASSLGGVTYEQYF
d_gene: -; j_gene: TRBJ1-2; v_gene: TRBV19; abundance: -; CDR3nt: TGTGCCAGTAGTATAGATATGCGGGGACCTAACTATGGCTACACCTTC; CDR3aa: CASSIDMRGPNYGYTF
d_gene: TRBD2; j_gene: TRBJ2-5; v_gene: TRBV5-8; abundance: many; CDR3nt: TGTGCCAGCAGCTTGCTTAGCGGGTACCAAGAGACCCAGTACTTC; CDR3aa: CASSLLSGYQETQYF
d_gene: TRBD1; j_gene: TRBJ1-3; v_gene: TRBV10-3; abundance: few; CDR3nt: TGTGCCATCGGACAGGGGGCTTCGTTCTCTGGAAACACCATATATTTT; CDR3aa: CAIGQGASFSGNTIYF
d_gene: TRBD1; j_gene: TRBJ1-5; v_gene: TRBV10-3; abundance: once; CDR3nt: TGTGCCAGCACCCGAGACAGGGAAGGAACTCAGCCCCAGCATTTT; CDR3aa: CASTRDREGTQPQHF
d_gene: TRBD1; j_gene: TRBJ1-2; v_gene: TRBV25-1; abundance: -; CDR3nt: TGTGCCAGCAGCCAAGTCACAGGGGATGGCTACACCTTC; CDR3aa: CASSQVTGDGYTF
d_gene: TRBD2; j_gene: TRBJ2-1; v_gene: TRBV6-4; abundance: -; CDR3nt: TGTGCCAGCAGTGTTACCGGGACTAGCAATGAGCAGTTCTTC; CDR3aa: CASSVTGTSNEQFF
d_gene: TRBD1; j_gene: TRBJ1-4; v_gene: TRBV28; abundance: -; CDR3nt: TGTGCCAGTCAGGGGACAGGAGTTGAAAAACTGTTTTTT; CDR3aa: CASQGTGVEKLFF
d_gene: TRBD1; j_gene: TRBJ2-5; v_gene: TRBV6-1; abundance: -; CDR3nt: TGTGCCAGCAGTGAAGCGGGCCTAGGGGGCGTCGAGACCCAGTACTTC; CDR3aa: CASSEAGLGGVETQYF
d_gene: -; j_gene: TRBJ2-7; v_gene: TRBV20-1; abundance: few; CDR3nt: TGCAGTGCTAAACATGGGGGGCCCACCTACGAGCAGTACTTC; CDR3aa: CSAKHGGPTYEQYF
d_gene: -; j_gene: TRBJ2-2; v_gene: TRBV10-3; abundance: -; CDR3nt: TGTGCCATCAGTCAGGGAGGCACCGGGGAGCTGTTTTTT; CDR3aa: CAISQGGTGELFF
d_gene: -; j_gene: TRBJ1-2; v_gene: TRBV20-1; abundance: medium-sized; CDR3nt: TGCAGTGCTAGCTTCGAGGGTAACTATGGCTACACCTTC; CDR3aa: CSASFEGNYGYTF
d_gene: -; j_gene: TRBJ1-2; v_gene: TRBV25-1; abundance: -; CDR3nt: TGTGCCAGCGGAGACATCTATGGCTACACCTTC; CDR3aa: CASGDIYGYTF
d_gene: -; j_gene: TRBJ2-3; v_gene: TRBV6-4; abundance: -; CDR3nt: TGTGCCAGCAGCGTAGACGGGGGGCACACAGATACGCAGTATTTT; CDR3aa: CASSVDGGHTDTQYF
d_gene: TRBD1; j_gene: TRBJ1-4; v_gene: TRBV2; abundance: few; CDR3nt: TGTGCCAGCAGCTCAGGACAGGGGGCGCGATCTGAAAAACTGTTTTTT; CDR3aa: CASSSGQGARSEKLFF
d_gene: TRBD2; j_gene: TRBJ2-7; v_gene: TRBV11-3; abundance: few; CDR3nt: TGTGCCAGCAGCTCCCGGACCTTAGCGGGCTTTTACGAGCAGTACTTC; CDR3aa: CASSSRTLAGFYEQYF
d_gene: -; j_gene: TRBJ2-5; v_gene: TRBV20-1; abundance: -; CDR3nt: TGCAGTGCTAGATCCCAGGGGCTCGGAGAGACCCAGTACTTC; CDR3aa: CSARSQGLGETQYF
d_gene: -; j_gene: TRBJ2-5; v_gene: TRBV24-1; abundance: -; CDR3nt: TGTGCCACCAGTGATTGGACCGAGGAACCCCAAGAGACCCAGTACTTC; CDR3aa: CATSDWTEEPQETQYF
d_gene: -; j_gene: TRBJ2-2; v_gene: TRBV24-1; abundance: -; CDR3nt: TGTGCCACCAGTGATTTGCGAGGGGGGATCTACACCGGGGAGCTGTTCTTT; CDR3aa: CATSDLRGGIYTGELFF
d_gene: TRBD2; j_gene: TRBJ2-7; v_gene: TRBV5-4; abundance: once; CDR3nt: TGTGCCAGCAGCCAAGAGGGCGGGAGAGCCTACGAGCAGTACTTC; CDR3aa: CASSQEGGRAYEQYF
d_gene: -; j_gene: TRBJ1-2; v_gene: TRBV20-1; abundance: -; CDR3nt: TGCAGTGCTAAAAAAACAGGGTTCTATGGCTACACCTTC; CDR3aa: CSAKKTGFYGYTF
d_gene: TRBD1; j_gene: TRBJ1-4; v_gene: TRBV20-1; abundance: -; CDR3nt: TGCAGTGCCTTACAGGGGTCTAATGAAAAACTGTTTTTT; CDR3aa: CSALQGSNEKLFF
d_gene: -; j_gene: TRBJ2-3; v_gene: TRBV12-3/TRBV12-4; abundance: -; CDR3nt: TGTGCCAGCAGTTTGTACTCAAGCTCCTACAATGAGCAGTATTTT; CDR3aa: CASSLYSSSYNEQYF
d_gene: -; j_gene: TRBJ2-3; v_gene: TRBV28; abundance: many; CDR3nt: TGTGCCAGCAGTTCCGGACATTTCACAGATACGCAGTATTTT; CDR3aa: CASSSGHFTDTQYF
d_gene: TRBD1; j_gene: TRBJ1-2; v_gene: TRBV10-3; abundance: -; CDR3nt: TGTGCCATCAGTGACAGGGGGCGGGATGGCTACACCTTC; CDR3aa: CAISDRGRDGYTF
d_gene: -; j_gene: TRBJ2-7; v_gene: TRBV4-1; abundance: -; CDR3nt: TGCGCCAGCAGCCTTCGGTGGGGGGTCTCCTCCGAGCAGTACTTC; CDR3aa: CASSLRWGVSSEQYF
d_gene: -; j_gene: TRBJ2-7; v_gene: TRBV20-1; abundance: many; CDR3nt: TGCAGTGCTCTTAAACCACAGGGTAACGAGCAGTACTTC; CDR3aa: CSALKPQGNEQYF
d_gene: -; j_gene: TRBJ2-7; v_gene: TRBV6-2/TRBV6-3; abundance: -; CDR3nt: TGTGCCAGCAGTTATATTCAGGGCGGCGAGCAGTACTTC; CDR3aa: CASSYIQGGEQYF
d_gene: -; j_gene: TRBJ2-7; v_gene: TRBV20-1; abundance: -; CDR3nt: TGCAGTGCTAGAGGAGGAGGGCCCGACTACGAGCAGTACTTC; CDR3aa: CSARGGGPDYEQYF
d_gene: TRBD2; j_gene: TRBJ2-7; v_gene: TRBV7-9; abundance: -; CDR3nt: TGTGCCAGCAGCTCACCGGGGGGTGCCTACGAGCAGTACTTC; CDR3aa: CASSSPGGAYEQYF
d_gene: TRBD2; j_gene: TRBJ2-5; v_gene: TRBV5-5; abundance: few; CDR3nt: TGTGCCAGCAGCTCCTGGACTAGCGGTGGGGACGGGGAGACCCAGTACTTC; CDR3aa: CASSSWTSGGDGETQYF
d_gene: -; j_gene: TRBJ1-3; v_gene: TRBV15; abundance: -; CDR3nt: TGTGCCACCACGCAGGGGTCTGGAAGCACCATATATTTT; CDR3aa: CATTQGSGSTIYF
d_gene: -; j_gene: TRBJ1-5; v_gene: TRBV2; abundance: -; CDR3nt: TGTGCCAGCTCCCGTGGGGTGAGTAGCAATCAGCCCCAGCATTTT; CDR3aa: CASSRGVSSNQPQHF
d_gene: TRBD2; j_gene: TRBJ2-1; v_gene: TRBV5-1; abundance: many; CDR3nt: TGCGCCAGCAGCTACGGGACTAGCAGATACAATGAGCAGTTCTTC; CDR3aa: CASSYGTSRYNEQFF
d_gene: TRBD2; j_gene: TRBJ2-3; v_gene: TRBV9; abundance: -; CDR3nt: TGTGCCAGCAGCCCCGGGACTAGCGGCTACACAGATACGCAGTATTTT; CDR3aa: CASSPGTSGYTDTQYF
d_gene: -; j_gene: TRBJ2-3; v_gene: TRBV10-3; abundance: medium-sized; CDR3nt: TGTGCCATCAGTACAGGAGGCACAGATACGCAGTATTTT; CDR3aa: CAISTGGTDTQYF
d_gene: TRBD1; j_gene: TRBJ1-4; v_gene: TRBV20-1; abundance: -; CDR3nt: TGCAGTGCTAGCTACTGGACAGGGGGCAATGAAAAACTGTTTTTT; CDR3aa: CSASYWTGGNEKLFF
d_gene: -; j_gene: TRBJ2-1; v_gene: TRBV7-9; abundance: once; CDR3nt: TGTGCCAGCAGCTTAGCGGGAGAATACAATGAGCAGTTCTTC; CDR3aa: CASSLAGEYNEQFF
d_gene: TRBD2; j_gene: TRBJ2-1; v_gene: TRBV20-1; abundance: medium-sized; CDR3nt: TGCAGTGCTACCGGGACTAGCGACTACAATGAGCAGTTCTTC; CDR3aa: CSATGTSDYNEQFF
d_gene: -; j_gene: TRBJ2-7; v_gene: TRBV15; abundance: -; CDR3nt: TGTGCCACCAGCAGAGTACAGCATTCCTACGAGCAGTACTTC; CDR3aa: CATSRVQHSYEQYF